These 13 T cell receptor beta chains were sequenced from one sample in a study of CD8+ T cells in alopecia areata. As the sequencing template, cDNA was produced by extracting RNA and reverse transcribing it. Libraries were prepared by immunoSEQ multiplex PCR; TCRdb keeps only in-frame clonotypes and omits some of them. The sample holds 150,000 to 200,000 clones; 59% are singletons and the top ten take around 15%. Sequencing was performed on CD4+ T cells sorted from blood, taken at week 0. The receptors come from a human donor with alopecia areata.

V is TRBV2 and J is TRBJ1-1; D uncertain. Germline V CDR1 and CDR2: SNHLY, FYNNEI. The V and J ends lost 10 bases and 0 bases respectively, with 6 bases between them. The CDR3 extends over 11 amino acids. The CDR3 region is CATRVNTEAFF. The CDR3, as DNA: TGTGCCACGAGGGTGAACACTGAAGCTTTCTTT.

The chain employs TRBV4-1 and TRBJ2-5; 12 bases fit TRBD1. The germline V gene encodes CDR1 MGHRA and CDR2 YSYEKL. With 0 bases clipped from V and 5 bases from J, the junction kept 7 bases outside the gene matches. The CDR3 runs to 17 residues. This chain's CDR3 is CASSQDPGQGARETQYF. CDR3 nucleotides: TGCGCCAGCAGCCAAGACCCGGGACAGGGGGCGCGGGAGACCCAGTACTTC.

This sequence joins TRBV13 and TRBJ2-7; the match to TRBD1 covers 7 bases. V was clipped by 4 bases and J by 2 bases; unmatched bases: 8. The V gene's germline CDR1 is PRHDT and CDR2 FYEKMQ (reference sequence). The CDR3 sequence is 15 residues long. Here the CDR3 reads CASSWSGQATYEQYF. DNA of the CDR3: TGTGCCAGCAGCTGGAGCGGACAGGCGACCTACGAGCAGTACTTC. Supplemented by reference TRBV13 and TRBJ2-7, the full variable domain reads AAGVIQSPRHLIKEKRETATLKCYPIPRHDTVYWYQQGPGQDPQFLISFYEKMQSDKGSIPDRFSAQQFSDYHSELNMSSLELGDSALYFCASSWSGQATYEQYFGPGTRLTVT.

This clone was detected a few times. This chain links TRBV18 with TRBJ1-1; no clear D gene. CDR1 is KGHSH and CDR2 is LQKENI in the germline V gene. The CDR3 is made up of 13 amino acids. V gave up 6 bases and J gave up 5 bases, with 13 bases separating them. The CDR3 DNA follows: TGTGCCAGCTCTTCTAAAGGGCGGACTGAAGCTTTCTTT. Translated, it gives CASSSKGRTEAFF.

This clone was observed a single time. The chain joins TRBV9 to TRBJ1-4; unclear D gene. Trimming pared 3 bases from V and 7 bases from J, leaving 19 bases between. This CDR3 has 16 amino acids. Looked up from germline, CDR1 is SGDLS and CDR2 is YYNGEE. The CDR3 is CASSDGVGARREKLFF. In DNA form, the CDR3 reads TGTGCCAGCAGCGACGGAGTAGGAGCGCGACGTGAAAAACTGTTTTTT.

As DNA, the CDR3 is TGCAGCGTTGGTACATACATGAACACTGAAGCTTTCTTT. This sequence encodes CSVGTYMNTEAFF. The chain couples TRBV29-1 to TRBJ1-1; D not resolved. V was pared by 4 bases and J by 0 bases, with 9 bases between. This CDR3 is built from 13 residues. CDR1 is SQVTM, CDR2 ANQGSEA, per germline.

This clone has only a few counts. The chain links TRBV30 to TRBJ2-7; D gene uncertain. Looked up from germline, CDR1 is GTSNPN and CDR2 is SVGIG (reference sequence). The length of the CDR3 is 12 residues. Trimming cost V 3 bases and J 0 bases, with 6 bases left between them. CDR3 sequence (DNA): TGTGCCTGGAGGGGGTACTCCTACGAGCAGTACTTC. It is translated as CAWRGYSYEQYF.

In its sample, this clone was seen many times. The chain recombines TRBV6-1 with TRBJ1-4, with a weak D call TRBD1 (5 bases). Trimming shortened V by 0 bases and J by 5 bases, and 10 bases separated the two germline ends. In germline, CDR1 is MNHNS, CDR2 SASEGT. The CDR3 totals 15 residues. The CDR3 here is CASSEAGTDNEKLFF. The DNA of the CDR3 is TGTGCCAGCAGTGAAGCGGGGACTGACAATGAAAAACTGTTTTTT.

V gene TRBV27 combines with J gene TRBJ2-2; no clear D gene. V dropped 3 bases and J dropped 0 bases, with 5 bases sitting between them. Per germline, CDR1 MNHEY and CDR2 SMNVEV (reference sequence). The CDR3 is 14 residues long. The CDR3 sequence: CASSFQPNTGELFF. In DNA form, the CDR3 reads TGTGCCAGCAGTTTCCAGCCGAACACCGGGGAGCTGTTTTTT.

The chain employs TRBV13 and TRBJ1-4, with D uncertain. CDR1 is PRHDT and CDR2 is FYEKMQ in the germline V gene (reference sequence). Trimming shortened V by 4 bases and J by 4 bases, and 13 bases separated the two germline ends. The CDR3 runs 15 residues. Here the CDR3 reads CASSSLSRDNEKLFF. The CDR3 DNA follows: TGTGCCAGCAGCTCACTGTCGAGGGATAATGAAAAACTGTTTTTT.

V gene TRBV27 combines with J gene TRBJ1-1; TRBD1 matches 7 bases. Germline assignment: CDR1 MNHEY and CDR2 SMNVEV (reference sequence). CDR3 length equals 13 residues. V lost 10 bases and J lost 1; bases outside the gene matches: 6. The CDR3 sequence is CAITGQKNTEAFF. CDR3 nucleotide sequence: TGTGCCATCACGGGACAGAAGAACACTGAAGCTTTCTTT.

The chain is built from TRBV29-1 and TRBJ2-5, with D maybe TRBD1 (5 bases). Germline V gene lookup returns CDR1 SQVTM and CDR2 ANQGSEA. The CDR3 sequence is 12 residues long. Trimming shortened V by 4 bases and J by 3 bases, and 9 bases separated the two germline ends. CDR3 sequence: CSVGQTEETQYF. CDR3 DNA sequence: TGCAGCGTTGGCCAGACAGAAGAGACCCAGTACTTC.

CDR3 sequence (DNA): TGTGCCAGTAGGCGGGGCTCTACAAATGAGCAGTACTTC. This gives the protein CASRRGSTNEQYF. The chain carries TRBV19 and TRBJ2-7; a weak D match, TRBD2 (6 bases). V was clipped by 6 bases and J by 7 bases, with 16 bases between them. The CDR3 is made up of 13 amino acids. The germline CDR1 and CDR2 sequences are LNHDA and SQIVND (reference sequence).